Each of the 26 T cell receptor beta chains below was sequenced from the same sample in a study of shared T cell receptors in the human thymus. Profiled with immunoSEQ multiplex PCR; TCRdb holds only in-frame clones, not every one. The sample has 640,000 or so clones, more than 75% seen once. These data also featured in a second study, about human thymus T cells.

Material for sequencing was thymocytes. These receptors came from a boy in the first two years of life with a congenital heart defect.

The chain employs TRBV5-6 and TRBJ1-1; tentatively, D is TRBD1 (5 bases). Germline V gene data show CDR1 as SGHDT and CDR2 as YYEEEE. The V end lost 0 bases, the J end lost 6 bases, and 18 bases lay between the germline ends. The CDR3 extends over 16 amino acids. The CDR3 reads CASSLEEGREEAEAFF. The CDR3 nucleotides read TGTGCCAGCAGCTTGGAAGAAGGCAGGGAGGAGGCTGAAGCTTTCTTT.

The chain carries TRBV27 and TRBJ2-1, with a tentative D call TRBD1 (6 bases). CDR1 is MNHEY and CDR2 is SMNVEV in the germline V gene (reference sequence). Trimming left V 4 bases short and J 7 bases short, with 14 bases between. The CDR3 is 14 amino acids. In DNA form, the CDR3 reads TGTGCCAGCAGTTCCACAGGGTTTTATAATGAGCAGTTCTTC. Translation: CASSSTGFYNEQFF.

This clone was detected only a few times. CDR3 sequence reads: CASSYPPGHKNTEAFF. The CDR3 DNA reads as TGTGCCAGCAGTTACCCGCCGGGACATAAGAACACTGAAGCTTTCTTT. The rearrangement links TRBV6-5 to TRBJ1-1; D is possibly TRBD1 (6 bases). The CDR3 is made up of 16 amino acids. V lost 2 bases and J lost 1, with 14 bases in between. Germline V lookup: CDR1 MNHEY, CDR2 SVGAGI.

The rearrangement joins TRBV7-9 to TRBJ2-2; D unresolved. The CDR3 runs 14 residues. Trimming stripped 0 bases from V and 1 base from J, with 3 bases between. Per the germline V gene, CDR1 is SEHNR and CDR2 is FQNEAQ (reference sequence). This CDR3 is CASSLAQNTGELFF. For the CDR3, the DNA is TGTGCCAGCAGCTTAGCCCAGAACACCGGGGAGCTGTTTTTT.

The V and J genes are TRBV4-1 and TRBJ1-5; the D gene is possibly TRBD1 (5 bases). Germline assignment: CDR1 MGHRA and CDR2 YSYEKL. V lost 0 bases, J lost 1 base, and 22 bases lay in between. The CDR3 length is 20 residues. CDR3 in DNA: TGCGCCAGCAGCCAAGATAGCCGCCCGGGGGGTGGGATGAGCAATCAGCCCCAGCATTTT. This codes for CASSQDSRPGGGMSNQPQHF.

V usage is TRBV10-3 and J usage is TRBJ2-7; 10 nucleotides agree with TRBD2. The CDR3 runs 18 residues. Germline CDR1 reads ENHRY; CDR2 reads SYGVKD. Losses at the gene ends were 0 bases for V and 3 bases for J; bases not matched to a gene: 11. CDR3 sequence reads: CAISESLAASGGIYEQYF. The DNA of the CDR3 is TGTGCCATCAGTGAGTCCTTGGCGGCTAGCGGGGGAATCTACGAGCAGTACTTC.

This chain joins TRBV4-3 and TRBJ2-7, with 9 bases that match TRBD1. Germline values: CDR1 LGHNA, CDR2 YSLEER. This CDR3 has 14 residues. After removal of 3 bases from V and 3 bases from J, the junction contained 3 bases not matched to a gene. In DNA, the CDR3 is TGCGCCAGCAGCCACTGGACAGGGGTCTACGAGCAGTACTTC. This encodes CASSHWTGVYEQYF.

V usage is TRBV15 and J usage is TRBJ2-3; D might be TRBD2 (6 bases). CDR3 length: 16 amino acids. The V and J ends lost 9 bases and 1 base respectively, with 20 bases between them. Germline V gene lookup returns CDR1 LNHNV and CDR2 YYDKDF (reference sequence). The CDR3 loop is CATGRDGDGRTDTQYF. As DNA, the CDR3 is TGTGCCACGGGGCGGGACGGGGACGGACGCACAGATACGCAGTATTTT.

The genes are TRBV28 and TRBJ2-7; 9 nucleotides agree with TRBD1. Unmatched junction bases numbered 15, after V lost 0 bases and J lost 3 bases. CDR3 length: 19 residues. Germline V gives CDR1 MDHEN, CDR2 SYDVKM. CDR3 residues: CASSLWPGPLTGGGYEQYF. In DNA, the CDR3 is TGTGCCAGCAGTTTATGGCCTGGGCCCTTGACAGGGGGTGGCTACGAGCAGTACTTC. The whole variable domain, filled in from reference TRBV28 and TRBJ2-7, reads DVKVTQSSRYLVKRTGEKVFLECVQDMDHENMFWYRQDPGLGLRLIYFSYDVKMKEKGDIPEGYSVSREKKERFSLILESASTNQTSMYLCASSLWPGPLTGGGYEQYFGPGTRLTVT.

The genes are TRBV14 and TRBJ1-4, with 7 bases matching TRBD1. Germline CDR1 SGHDN, CDR2 FVKESK. Trimming took 4 bases from V and 7 from J; bases not matched to a gene: 15. The CDR3 contains 17 residues. The CDR3 region is CASSRKGGAGYAEKLFF. CDR3 coding DNA: TGTGCCAGCAGCCGAAAAGGGGGCGCGGGCTATGCTGAAAAACTGTTTTTT.

The chain recombines TRBV2 with TRBJ1-5; possible D gene TRBD1, 6 bases. Trimming took off 6 bases at V and 6 bases at J, with 21 bases between the two ends. In germline, CDR1 is SNHLY, CDR2 FYNNEI. The CDR3 has 16 amino acids. The CDR3 nucleotides read TGTGCCAGCAGCGCCCAAAGTCGGGGGGCGGGTCAGCCCCAGCATTTT. Translation gives CASSAQSRGAGQPQHF.

The chain is built from TRBV27 and TRBJ1-5; D is unresolved. The V end lost 0 bases, the J end lost 6 bases, and 6 bases lay between the germline ends. Germline assignment: CDR1 MNHEY and CDR2 SMNVEV (reference sequence). The CDR3 spans 13 residues. CDR3 DNA: TGTGCCAGCAGTTTATCGAACAGTCAGCCCCAGCATTTT. Protein sequence: CASSLSNSQPQHF.

The chain is built from TRBV4-3 and TRBJ1-5; the D gene is possibly TRBD1 (5 bases). The germline V and J ends were trimmed by 1 base and 1 base, with 8 bases remaining between them. The CDR3 is made up of 15 amino acids. Looked up from germline, CDR1 is LGHNA and CDR2 is YSLEER. The CDR3 loop is CASSQGGDSNQPQHF. The CDR3 nucleotides read TGCGCCAGCAGCCAAGGGGGGGACAGCAATCAGCCCCAGCATTTT.

The V and J genes are TRBV18 and TRBJ1-1; D not resolved. Germline values: CDR1 KGHSH, CDR2 LQKENI. This CDR3 comprises 15 residues. Between the trimmed V and J ends, which lost 4 bases and 1 base, there was a span of 13 bases. The CDR3 sequence: CASSLSDIPNTEAFF. CDR3 nucleotides: TGTGCCAGCTCACTCTCCGACATTCCGAACACTGAAGCTTTCTTT.

The J gene is TRBJ2-3, the V gene TRBV5-1; 9 positions match TRBD1. CDR1 and CDR2 from the germline V gene are SGHRS and YFSETQ. V dropped 4 bases and J dropped 4; count of bases not matched to a gene: 16. The length of the CDR3 is 18 residues. Written as DNA, the CDR3 is TGCGCCAGCAGCCGTCTACAACCGGACAGGGGTGGTCCAGATACGCAGTATTTT. Translating it yields CASSRLQPDRGGPDTQYF.

The V and J genes are TRBV7-9 and TRBJ2-5, with D tentatively TRBD2 (5 bases). The CDR3 is 15 residues long. Trimming shortened V by 2 bases and J by 4 bases, and 14 bases separated the two germline ends. Germline loops: CDR1 SEHNR, CDR2 FQNEAQ (reference sequence). CDR3 loop: CASSLTPDYPETQYF. The DNA for the CDR3 is TGTGCCAGCAGCTTAACCCCAGACTATCCAGAGACCCAGTACTTC.

This clone was picked up one time. The DNA for the CDR3 is TGTGCCATCAGTGTCAGCGGTGGATCTAGCACAGATACGCAGTATTTT. It codes for CAISVSGGSSTDTQYF. The rearrangement joins TRBV10-3 to TRBJ2-3; D perhaps matches TRBD2 (5 bases). CDR1 and CDR2 from the germline V gene are ENHRY and SYGVKD. This CDR3 is 16 amino acids long. The germline V and J ends were trimmed by 4 bases and 0 bases, with 14 bases remaining between them.

This chain links TRBV11-2 with TRBJ1-5; the D is unclear. The CDR3 is 17 amino acids. Germline V gives CDR1 SGHAT, CDR2 FQNNGV. With 1 base removed from V and 5 bases from J, the gap between germline ends came to 18 bases. The chain's CDR3 is CASSLGRAGTWDQPQHF. The DNA of the CDR3 is TGTGCCAGCAGCTTAGGTAGAGCAGGAACATGGGATCAGCCCCAGCATTTT.

The chain employs TRBV9 and TRBJ2-1; 8 nucleotides align to TRBD2. Germline CDR1 reads SGDLS; CDR2 reads YYNGEE. The CDR3 loop spans 13 amino acids. V trimming: 5 bases; J trimming: 5 bases; junction bases outside the gene matches: 3. For the CDR3, the DNA is TGTGCCAGCAGGGCGGGGGGTCACAATGAGCAGTTCTTC. Translation gives CASRAGGHNEQFF.

This rearrangement joins TRBV6-1 to TRBJ1-5, with TRBD1 matching over 9 bases. V was clipped by 6 bases and J by 4 bases; unmatched bases: 7. The CDR3 runs to 15 residues. Germline V CDR1 and CDR2: MNHNS, SASEGT. The CDR3 DNA sequence: TGTGCCAGCAGGGGGGACAGGGATCGGAATCAGCCCCAGCATTTT. Protein: CASRGDRDRNQPQHF.

The rearrangement joins TRBV29-1 to TRBJ2-5, with D maybe TRBD1 (6 bases). The germline V gene has CDR1 SQVTM and CDR2 ANQGSEA. Trimming removed 4 bases at V and 11 bases at J, with 20 bases between. CDR3 length: 13 residues. The CDR3 nucleotides are TGCAGCGTTGGATTAAACAGGGATTGGCAGCAGTACTTC. This encodes CSVGLNRDWQQYF.

The J gene is TRBJ2-7, the V gene TRBV29-1; 12 bases align to TRBD2. J gave up 7 bases and V 6 bases, and 7 bases lay outside the gene matches. Germline V gene sequence: CDR1 SQVTM, CDR2 ANQGSEA. This CDR3 has 13 amino acids. The CDR3 region is CSVASGRASEQYF. The CDR3 DNA sequence: TGCAGCGTAGCTAGCGGGAGGGCCTCTGAGCAGTACTTC.

The chain recombines TRBV7-2 with TRBJ2-2, with D possibly matching TRBD2 (6 bases). Per germline, CDR1 SGHTA and CDR2 FQGNSA. Trimming pared 0 bases from V and 4 bases from J, leaving 27 bases between. CDR3 length: 21 residues. The CDR3 protein is CASSLAIRPGVLQPCTGELFF. In DNA form, the CDR3 reads TGTGCCAGCAGCTTAGCGATCCGCCCGGGGGTACTCCAACCTTGCACCGGGGAGCTGTTTTTT.

J is TRBJ2-7 and V is TRBV5-6; D may be TRBD2 (7 bases). The CDR3 is 15 residues long. Trimming took off 4 bases at V and 2 bases at J, with 16 bases between the two ends. Germline CDR1 reads SGHDT; CDR2 reads YYEEEE. The DNA of the CDR3 is TGTGCCAGCAGCACAGGGAGGGGGAAAGCCTACGAGCAGTACTTC. This gives the protein CASSTGRGKAYEQYF. Full variable domain (rest looked up from reference TRBV5-6 and TRBJ2-7): DAGVTQSPTHLIKTRGQQVTLRCSPKSGHDTVSWYQQALGQGPQFIFQYYEEEERQRGNFPDRFSGHQFPNYSSELNVNALLLGDSALYLCASSTGRGKAYEQYFGPGTRLTVT.

V gene TRBV19 combines with J gene TRBJ1-1, with 9 bases lining up with TRBD1. Germline V lookup: CDR1 LNHDA, CDR2 SQIVND (reference sequence). With 1 base clipped from V and 3 bases from J, the junction kept 3 bases outside the gene matches. This CDR3 has 15 amino acids. The CDR3 protein is CASSIGGQGHTEAFF. Here the CDR3 DNA reads TGTGCCAGTAGTATAGGGGGACAGGGTCACACTGAAGCTTTCTTT.

The chain is built from TRBV18 and TRBJ1-1; perhaps TRBD1 as D (6 bases). Germline V CDR1 and CDR2: KGHSH, LQKENI. This CDR3 has 15 amino acids. Between the trimmed V and J ends, which lost 1 base and 2 bases, there was a span of 11 bases. DNA for the CDR3: TGTGCCAGCTCACCACTCCAACAGGGCAACACTGAAGCTTTCTTT. Translating it yields CASSPLQQGNTEAFF.